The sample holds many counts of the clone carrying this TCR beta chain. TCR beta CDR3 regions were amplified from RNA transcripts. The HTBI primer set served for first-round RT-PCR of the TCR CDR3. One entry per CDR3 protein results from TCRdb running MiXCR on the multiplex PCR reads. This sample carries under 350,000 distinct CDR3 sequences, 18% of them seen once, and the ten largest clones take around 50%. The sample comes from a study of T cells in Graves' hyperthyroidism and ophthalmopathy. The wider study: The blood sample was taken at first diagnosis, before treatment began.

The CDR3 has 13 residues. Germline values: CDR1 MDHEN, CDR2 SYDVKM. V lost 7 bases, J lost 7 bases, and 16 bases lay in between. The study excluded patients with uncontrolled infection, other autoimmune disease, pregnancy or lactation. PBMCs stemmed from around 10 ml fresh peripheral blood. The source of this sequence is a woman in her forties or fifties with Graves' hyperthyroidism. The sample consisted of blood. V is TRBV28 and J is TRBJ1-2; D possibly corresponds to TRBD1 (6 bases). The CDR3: CASTTQGRSGYTF. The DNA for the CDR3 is TGTGCCAGCACCACACAGGGTCGGAGTGGCTACACCTTC.